The clone carrying this TCR beta chain was observed a handful of times. Original analysis: Scientists estimated how many nucleated cells there were by amplifying reference gene primers. Clones were read by immunoSEQ multiplex PCR, and TCRdb kept only the in-frame ones, dropping some. For V, J and clone size, that table is used; D and trimming come from the DNA. Of about 260,000 clones in the sample, almost 90% were seen once. The data are from a study of blood T cell repertoires in COVID-19. In the study overall: Samples of COVID-19 (acute and convalescent) were obtained from the United States, Italy and Spain. The analysed material was cDNA or gDNA that came from T cells, B-cell-depleted T cells, or PBMCs.

V lost 0 bases to trimming and J lost 7 bases, with 15 bases between them. The CDR3 is made up of 15 amino acids. Germline CDR1 LGHDT, CDR2 YNNKEL (reference sequence). The sequence came from a woman younger than 45 with COVID-19, enrolled during active disease. The V gene is TRBV3-1 (or the pseudogene TRBV3-2), the J gene TRBJ1-2; D is possibly TRBD1 (6 bases). Sequencing was carried out using peripheral blood. The CDR3 region has the DNA TGTGCCAGCAGCCAAGAGGACAGACCTTCCGCTGGCTACACCTTC. Protein sequence: CASSQEDRPSAGYTF.